Below are 18 T cell receptor beta chains sequenced from a single sample in a study of blood T cell repertoires in COVID-19. The method was immunoSEQ multiplex PCR; TCRdb's version includes in-frame clones alone and lacks a portion of them. The sample records about 200,000 clones, around four fifths being singletons. Sequencing was done on a sample of PBMCs or T cells enriched from blood (not recorded which). Receptors were obtained from a man aged 35 to 55 who had recovered from COVID-19.

The genes are TRBV7-6 and TRBJ1-1, with D hard to call. Germline CDR1 SGHVS, CDR2 FNYEAQ. This CDR3 is 12 amino acids long. The V end was cut by 5 bases, the J end by 8 bases, with 12 bases between. CDR3 in DNA: TGTGCCAGCAGCGGCCGGAGGGCGGAAGCTTTCTTT. Protein: CASSGRRAEAFF.

The J gene is TRBJ1-1, the V gene TRBV28; D gene uncertain. The germline V and J ends were trimmed by 3 bases and 7 bases, with 9 bases remaining between them. The CDR3 has 12 residues. Germline CDR1 and CDR2: MDHEN and SYDVKM. CDR3 in amino acids: CASSFRVLEAFF. Written as DNA, the CDR3 is TGTGCCAGCAGTTTCCGGGTGCTTGAAGCTTTCTTT.

The rearrangement joins TRBV10-1 to TRBJ2-1; 9 positions match TRBD2. The CDR3 spans 15 residues. Germline trimming cut 8 bases from V and 6 bases from J; bases unmatched to any gene: 11. Germline values: CDR1 WNHNN, CDR2 SYGVQD (reference sequence). CDR3 amino acids: CASPTFSGGCNEQFF. CDR3 DNA: TGCGCCAGCCCAACCTTTAGCGGGGGTTGCAATGAGCAGTTCTTC.

About this clone: Distinct nucleotide sequences in the sample also encode this CDR3. The V and J genes are TRBV9 and TRBJ2-7, with TRBD1 identical over 8 bases. Germline CDR1 and CDR2: SGDLS and YYNGEE. V gave up 3 bases and J gave up 4 bases; unmatched junction bases: 0. There are 12 residues in the CDR3. The DNA of the CDR3 is TGTGCCAGCAGCGGACAGGGGTACGAGCAGTACTTC. Translating gives CASSGQGYEQYF.

The V and J genes are TRBV7-2 and TRBJ2-7, with TRBD1 as a possible D gene (6 bases). CDR3 length: 18 amino acids. The V gene's germline CDR1 is SGHTA and CDR2 FQGNSA. V gave up 2 bases and J gave up 0 bases, with 20 bases separating them. CDR3 DNA: TGTGCCAGCAGCTTACACTACCTACGGACAGCCAACTCCTACGAGCAGTACTTC. Translation: CASSLHYLRTANSYEQYF.

V and J are TRBV2 and TRBJ2-1; D is ambiguous. The germline V gene encodes CDR1 SNHLY and CDR2 FYNNEI. The CDR3 extends over 12 amino acids. V dropped 10 bases and J dropped 6 bases, with 13 bases sitting between them. CDR3: CATMRMGNEQFF. CDR3 in DNA: TGTGCCACCATGAGGATGGGCAATGAGCAGTTCTTC.

This rearrangement joins TRBV27 to TRBJ1-1, with 7 bases aligning to TRBD1. Germline V CDR1 and CDR2: MNHEY, SMNVEV (reference sequence). CDR3 size: 15 residues. The ends lost 0 bases at V and 2 bases at J; junction bases unmatched: 3. The CDR3 reads CASSLSLGGNTEAFF. In nucleotides, the CDR3 is TGTGCCAGCAGTTTATCGTTAGGGGGCAACACTGAAGCTTTCTTT.

The chain combines TRBV11-2 with TRBJ2-7; the D gene is possibly TRBD2 (6 bases). V was pared by 4 bases and J by 1 base, with 20 bases between. The CDR3 runs 17 residues. Germline CDR1 is SGHAT and CDR2 is FQNNGV. The CDR3 DNA sequence: TGTGCCAGCAGCTCCGGGAAAGGGGTTGGGACTTCCTACGAGCAGTACTTC. Translation: CASSSGKGVGTSYEQYF.

This clone was detected only a few times. This rearrangement joins TRBV5-6 to TRBJ2-1, with D possibly TRBD2 on 6 matching bases. Germline-derived CDR1 and CDR2 are SGHDT and YYEEEE. Trimming took 4 bases from V and 1 from J, leaving 9 bases between them. CDR3 length equals 14 residues. The DNA of the CDR3 is TGTGCCAGCAGCACGGGACTTTCCTACAATGAGCAGTTCTTC. Residues: CASSTGLSYNEQFF. Full variable domain (remainder filled in from reference TRBV5-6 and TRBJ2-1): DAGVTQSPTHLIKTRGQQVTLRCSPKSGHDTVSWYQQALGQGPQFIFQYYEEEERQRGNFPDRFSGHQFPNYSSELNVNALLLGDSALYLCASSTGLSYNEQFFGPGTRLTVL.

The CDR3 DNA sequence: TGTGCCAGCGGGGGAGCGGGCTCCTACAATGAGCAGTTCTTC. Translating it yields CASGGAGSYNEQFF. This chain links TRBV4-2 with TRBJ2-1; tentative D call: TRBD2 (6 bases). This CDR3 is 14 amino acids long. V lost 8 bases to trimming and J lost 0 bases, with 11 bases between them. From germline, CDR1 is LGHNA and CDR2 YNFKEQ.

Comment on this clone: Other DNA sequences in the same sample also yield this CDR3. The J gene is TRBJ1-2, the V gene TRBV28; D perhaps matches TRBD1 (5 bases). In germline, CDR1 is MDHEN, CDR2 SYDVKM. The CDR3 consists of 17 residues. V lost 2 bases and J 0 bases, leaving 16 bases between the germline ends. CDR3 region: CASSLASPGLTNYGYTF. CDR3 nucleotide sequence: TGTGCCAGCAGTTTAGCCTCTCCGGGACTTACTAACTATGGCTACACCTTC.

The chain links TRBV20-1 to TRBJ1-2; 8 bases match TRBD1. The CDR3 spans 11 residues. CDR1 is DFQATT and CDR2 is SNEGSKA in the germline V gene (reference sequence). CDR3 sequence reads: CSPGGGYGYTF. CDR3 sequence (DNA): TGCAGCCCAGGGGGCGGCTATGGCTACACCTTC.

V is TRBV9 and J is TRBJ1-4; 8 bases are shared with TRBD1. Trimming at V came to 4 bases and at J to 11 bases, leaving 10 bases not matched to a gene. The germline V gene has CDR1 SGDLS and CDR2 YYNGEE. There are 14 residues in the CDR3. The DNA for the CDR3 is TGTGCCAGCAGCAAACAGGCACAGGGGGGGAAACTGTTTTTT. Its protein is CASSKQAQGGKLFF.

About this clone: This CDR3 is also generated by other DNA sequences in the sample. The CDR3 region is CASSLGGGGYGYTF. As DNA, the CDR3 is TGCGCCAGCAGCTTGGGAGGGGGCGGCTATGGCTACACCTTC. This sequence joins TRBV5-1 and TRBJ1-2; TRBD1 aligns across 7 bases. Germline CDR1 SGHRS, CDR2 YFSETQ. This CDR3 is 14 amino acids long. V shed 0 bases, J shed 4 bases, and the junction held 3 bases outside the gene matches.

The chain carries TRBV29-1 and TRBJ2-1; D is perhaps TRBD1 or TRBD2 (5 bases each). The V end was cut by 7 bases, the J end by 9 bases, with 22 bases between. From germline, CDR1 is SQVTM and CDR2 ANQGSEA. The CDR3 loop spans 14 amino acids. The CDR3 bases are TGCAGCGGGGGACCGGGGATAGCCTGGAGTGAGCAGTTCTTC. It encodes CSGGPGIAWSEQFF.

The CDR3 bases are TGTGCCAGCAGCCGGGACAGCCTCTCTGAAGCTTTCTTT. It specifies CASSRDSLSEAFF. This chain uses TRBV7-8 with TRBJ1-1, with 7 bases lining up with TRBD1. Germline-derived CDR1 and CDR2 are SGHVS and FQNEAQ. This CDR3 has 13 amino acids. J lost 6 bases, V lost 5 bases, and 6 bases had no gene match.

This clone came up once. CDR3 protein: CASRRGRGEAFF. CDR3 DNA: TGTGCCAGCCGAAGGGGGCGGGGTGAAGCTTTCTTT. V gene TRBV21-1 combines with J gene TRBJ1-1; the table's D call, TRBD1, was not checked against the DNA. TRBV21-1 is marked as a pseudogene. The CDR3 has 12 residues.

V and J are TRBV6-5 and TRBJ1-1; D perhaps matches TRBD1 (5 bases). The CDR3 consists of 16 residues. CDR1 MNHEY and CDR2 SVGAGI come from the germline V gene. The V end lost 2 bases, the J end lost 0 bases, and 13 bases lay between the germline ends. The CDR3 sequence: CASSYGAYSMNTEAFF. The DNA of the CDR3 is TGTGCCAGCAGTTACGGGGCCTACTCCATGAACACTGAAGCTTTCTTT.